This T cell receptor beta chain was documented in a study of brain T cells in children with intractable seizures. The table came from immunoSEQ multiplex PCR; TCRdb's copy has only in-frame clones and leaves some out. The sample consists of 110,000 or so clones, under 95% of them appearing once. Before surgery, patients took at least one anti-epileptic drug. CDR3 size: 16 residues. Between the trimmed V and J ends, which lost 0 bases and 0 bases, there was a span of 10 bases. Germline values: CDR1 SGHRS, CDR2 YFSETQ. The TCR originated in a boy younger than two with hemimegalencephaly and intractable seizures. This sequence joins TRBV5-1 and TRBJ2-1, with D perhaps TRBD1 or TRBD2 (5 bases each). This specimen was peripheral blood, taken at surgery. Here the CDR3 DNA reads TGCGCCAGCAGCTTGGCCGGGGCAAACTCCTACAATGAGCAGTTCTTC. This sequence encodes CASSLAGANSYNEQFF.